The next 4 T cell receptor beta chains were all read from a single sample in a study of blood T cells in healthy people across ages. The use of a sample-barcoded 5' primer and a J-beta primer mix characterized a second PCR of roughly 6 to 12 cycles. TCRdb reprocessed the 5' RACE reads via MiXCR and lists one record per CDR3 protein. The data contain about 780,000 distinct CDR3 sequences, roughly 46% of them singletons. The material sequenced was blood. The receptors were sampled from an elderly man in good health.

V usage is TRBV9 and J usage is TRBJ2-1; D unresolved. The CDR3 is 16 amino acids. Trimming left V 0 bases short and J 0 bases short, with 10 bases between. Germline assignment: CDR1 SGDLS and CDR2 YYNGEE. The CDR3 DNA reads TGTGCCAGCAGCGTAGAAATACGGAGCTCCTACAATGAGCAGTTCTTC. This encodes CASSVEIRSSYNEQFF.

This clonotype has more than one count but fewer than ten. The V call is TRBV9, the J call TRBJ2-3; D not resolved. Trimming cost V 0 bases and J 0 bases, with 11 bases left between them. The CDR3 consists of 16 residues. Germline values: CDR1 SGDLS, CDR2 YYNGEE. CDR3 DNA sequence: TGTGCCAGCAGCGTAGCTACGGGTGGGAGCACAGATACGCAGTATTTT. This encodes CASSVATGGSTDTQYF.

This rearrangement joins TRBV20-1 to TRBJ2-7; 11 bases agree with TRBD2. Germline CDR1 is DFQATT and CDR2 is SNEGSKA (reference sequence). CDR3 length: 15 residues. J was trimmed by 9 bases and V by 6 bases; bases with no gene match: 16. The CDR3 DNA sequence: TGCAGTGCCAGCAGACTAGCGGGAAGTGCCTTGGTGCAGTACTTC. It is translated as CSASRLAGSALVQYF.

A few counts support this clonotype. This chain joins TRBV11-3 and TRBJ2-1; D is uncertain. Trimming left V 3 bases short and J 6 bases short, with 9 bases between. The CDR3 covers 13 residues. The germline V gene encodes CDR1 SGHNT and CDR2 YENEEA. The CDR3 DNA reads as TGTGCCAGCAGCTTTCGCTCGTCCAATGAGCAGTTCTTC. It codes for CASSFRSSNEQFF.